The clone carrying this T cell receptor beta chain appeared once. This entry comes from a study of blood T cell repertoires in COVID-19. Study context: Samples of COVID-19 (acute and convalescent) were obtained from the United States, Italy and Spain. From T cells, B-cell-depleted T cells, or PBMCs came the material, which was cDNA or gDNA.

Seattle's enrolled individuals joined amid active infection and were then monitored longitudinally. Profiled with immunoSEQ multiplex PCR; TCRdb holds only in-frame clones, not every one. Of around 200,000 clones listed, around 85% are singletons. Per the germline V gene, CDR1 is LNHDA and CDR2 is SQIVND (reference sequence). The CDR3 totals 13 residues. Deletions cut 6 bases from V and 4 bases from J, with 10 bases between. Input material: peripheral blood. This clonotype originated in a person aged 65-85 years with COVID-19, enrolled during active disease. This chain uses TRBV19 with TRBJ2-1; no clear D. The CDR3 region has the DNA TGTGCCAGTAGAGCAAACCCATACAATGAGCAGTTCTTC. Its translation: CASRANPYNEQFF.